This T cell receptor beta chain was recorded in a study of regulatory T cells in long-lasting Graves disease. Study summary: Positive TSH receptor antibodies alongside over 5 years of antithyroid drugs were what marked Graves' disease as persistent.

The sample's time point: persistent/refractory GD, antithyroid drugs over 5 years with positive TRAb. Extracted RNA from PBMCs served as the source of the TCR library. Study observations and caveats: Gene preferences differed: TRBV28, TRBJ1-2, TRBJ2-5 in persistent cases. TCR diversity was lower in persistent Graves' patients than in newly diagnosed ones.

Relying on iRepertoire HTBI primers and Arm-PCR of CDR3 regions, the team built TCR beta libraries. Authors' data handling: Gene usage covered 62 TRBV and 14 TRBJ segments. TCRdb used MiXCR to reprocess the multiplex PCR reads, holding one entry per CDR3 protein. None of the V and J calls come from the authors' own analysis; TCRdb made them. This sample has around 400,000 distinct CDR3 sequences, with around 23% found just once. This CDR3 contains 10 residues. V lost 6 bases, J lost 5 bases, and 7 bases lay in between. CDR1 SQVTM and CDR2 ANQGSEA come from the germline V gene. This clonotype was recorded at least ten times. The antigen is unknown.

This chain links TRBV29-1 with TRBJ1-2, with TRBD1 as a possible D gene (5 bases). The material sequenced was peripheral blood mononuclear cells (PBMCs), taken when the disease was refractory, from a patient treated with antithyroid drugs. This receptor was taken from a woman aged 40 to 50 with Graves disease. Written as DNA, the CDR3 is TGCAGCGTAGGGGAATATGGCTACACCTTC. This gives the protein CSVGEYGYTF.